Presented here are 7 T cell receptor beta chains from one specimen sequenced in a study of cytomegalovirus exposure and HLA in healthy donors. The PCR contained 60 Vbeta and 13 Jbeta primers. The method was immunoSEQ multiplex PCR; TCRdb's version includes in-frame clones alone and lacks a portion of them. The sample totals just under 80,000 clones. Sequenced sample: PBMCs. The receptors come from a young man in good health and CMV-seropositive.

DNA for the CDR3: TGTGCCAGCAGTTACAGGGGACTCACCGGGGAGCTGTTTTTT. Its protein is CASSYRGLTGELFF. The chain couples TRBV28 to TRBJ2-2; possible D gene TRBD1, 7 bases. V lost 4 bases and J lost 4, with 10 bases in between. CDR1 MDHEN and CDR2 SYDVKM come from the germline V gene. This CDR3 has 14 amino acids.

Comment on this clone: This same CDR3 is encoded by further DNA sequences in the sample. The rearrangement uses TRBV9 and TRBJ1-1; TRBD1 matches at 9 bases. Unmatched junction bases numbered 3, after V lost 2 bases and J lost 4 bases. CDR3 size: 14 residues. Looked up from germline, CDR1 is SGDLS and CDR2 is YYNGEE. CDR3 protein: CASSVGQGSTEAFF. The DNA of the CDR3 is TGTGCCAGCAGCGTGGGACAGGGAAGCACTGAAGCTTTCTTT.

For this clone: At one end, the junction sequence differs from germline, possibly due to a read error. The V call is TRBV7-7, the J call TRBJ2-1; 8 bases match TRBD1. The CDR3 is 12 amino acids. Germline-derived CDR1 and CDR2 are SSHAT and FNYEAQ (reference sequence). The CDR3, as DNA: TGTGCTAGCAGCCATGGACAGGGCCCTCAGTTCTTC. The encoded protein is CASSHGQGPQFF.

The J gene is TRBJ2-5, the V gene TRBV28, with 8 positions matching TRBD2. V lost 8 bases and J lost 5; bases outside the gene matches: 19. This CDR3 has 17 residues. Germline V lookup: CDR1 MDHEN, CDR2 SYDVKM. The CDR3 loop is CASLASAGANDRETQYF. CDR3 DNA: TGTGCCAGCTTGGCCTCAGCGGGGGCGAACGATAGGGAGACCCAGTACTTC. Supplemented by reference TRBV28 and TRBJ2-5, the full variable domain reads DVKVTQSSRYLVKRTGEKVFLECVQDMDHENMFWYRQDPGLGLRLIYFSYDVKMKEKGDIPEGYSVSREKKERFSLILESASTNQTSMYLCASLASAGANDRETQYFGPGTRLLVL.

The V and J genes are TRBV19 and TRBJ1-2; tentative D call: TRBD1 (5 bases). Germline V lookup: CDR1 LNHDA, CDR2 SQIVND (reference sequence). The CDR3 is made up of 15 amino acids. V was cut by 6 bases and J by 7 bases, with 21 bases left in between. In DNA form, the CDR3 reads TGTGCCAGTAGCATGACCCTCGGGCAGGGCAGTGGCTACACCTTC. Translated, it gives CASSMTLGQGSGYTF. Together with reference TRBV19 and TRBJ1-2, the CDR3 gives the full variable domain: DGGITQSPKYLFRKEGQNVTLSCEQNLNHDAMYWYRQDPGQGLRLIYYSQIVNDFQKGDIAEGYSVSREKKESFPLTVTSAQKNPTAFYLCASSMTLGQGSGYTFGSGTRLTVV.

This chain links TRBV5-1 with TRBJ1-6, with 8 bases lining up with TRBD1. Trimming at V came to 3 bases and at J to 4 bases, leaving 6 bases not matched to a gene. Germline V gene lookup returns CDR1 SGHRS and CDR2 YFSETQ. The CDR3 is 16 amino acids. This CDR3 reads CASSSTGAVYNSPLHF. CDR3 coding DNA: TGCGCCAGCAGCTCGACAGGGGCGGTGTATAATTCACCCCTCCACTTT.

A note on this clone: The same CDR3 also results from other DNA sequences found in this sample. V gene TRBV29-1 combines with J gene TRBJ2-1, with 7 bases aligning to TRBD2. Germline V gene lookup returns CDR1 SQVTM and CDR2 ANQGSEA. CDR3 size: 15 residues. J was trimmed by 5 bases and V by 1 base; bases with no gene match: 8. Written as DNA, the CDR3 is TGCAGCGTTGAAGCTGCGGGAGTCCTCCACAATGAGCAGTTCTTC. Its translation: CSVEAAGVLHNEQFF.